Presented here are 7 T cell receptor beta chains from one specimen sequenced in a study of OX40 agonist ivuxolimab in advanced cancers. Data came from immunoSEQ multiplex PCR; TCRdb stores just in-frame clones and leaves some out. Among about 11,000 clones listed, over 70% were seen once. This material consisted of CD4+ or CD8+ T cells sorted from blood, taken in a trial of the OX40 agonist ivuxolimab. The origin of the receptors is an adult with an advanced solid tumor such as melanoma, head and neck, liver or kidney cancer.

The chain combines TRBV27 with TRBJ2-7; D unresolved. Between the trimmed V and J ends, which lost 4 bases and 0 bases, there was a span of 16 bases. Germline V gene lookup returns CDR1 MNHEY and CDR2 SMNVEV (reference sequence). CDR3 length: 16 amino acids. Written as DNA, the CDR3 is TGTGCCAGCAGTTCTGCCTTCGGGTCCCGCTCCTACGAGCAGTACTTC. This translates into CASSSAFGSRSYEQYF.

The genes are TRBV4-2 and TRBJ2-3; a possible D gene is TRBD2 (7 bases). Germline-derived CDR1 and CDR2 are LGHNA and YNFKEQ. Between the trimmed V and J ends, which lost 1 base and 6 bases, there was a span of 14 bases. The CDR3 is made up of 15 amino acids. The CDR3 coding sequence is TGTGCCAGCAGCCAAGGACCCGGGGGGCGGGATACGCAGTATTTT. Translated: CASSQGPGGRDTQYF.

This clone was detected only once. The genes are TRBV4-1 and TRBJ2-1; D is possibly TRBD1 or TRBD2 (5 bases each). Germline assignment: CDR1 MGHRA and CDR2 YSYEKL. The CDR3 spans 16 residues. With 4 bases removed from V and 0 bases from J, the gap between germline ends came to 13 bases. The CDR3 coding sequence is TGCGCCAGCAGCCTATCTTGGGGGAGCTCCTACAATGAGCAGTTCTTC. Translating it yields CASSLSWGSSYNEQFF.

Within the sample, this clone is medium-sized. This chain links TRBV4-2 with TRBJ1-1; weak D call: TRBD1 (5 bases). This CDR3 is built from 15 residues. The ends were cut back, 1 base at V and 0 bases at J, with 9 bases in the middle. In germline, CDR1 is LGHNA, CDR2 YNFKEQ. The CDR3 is CASSQGAGLNTEAFF. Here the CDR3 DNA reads TGTGCCAGCAGCCAAGGCGCAGGGCTGAACACTGAAGCTTTCTTT.

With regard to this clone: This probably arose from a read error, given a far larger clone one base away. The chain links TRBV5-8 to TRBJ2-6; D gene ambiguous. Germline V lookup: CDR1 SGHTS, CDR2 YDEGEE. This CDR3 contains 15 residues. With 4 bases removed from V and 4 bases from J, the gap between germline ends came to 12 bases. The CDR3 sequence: CASSPLYPGANVLTF. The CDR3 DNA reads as TGTGCCAGCAGCCCTTTATATCCAGGGGCCAACGTCCTGACTTTC.

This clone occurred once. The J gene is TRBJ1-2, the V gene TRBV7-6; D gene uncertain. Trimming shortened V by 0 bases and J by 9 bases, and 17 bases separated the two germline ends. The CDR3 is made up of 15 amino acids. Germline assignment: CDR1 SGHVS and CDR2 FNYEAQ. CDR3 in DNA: TGTGCCAGCAGCTTAGCGGAGGGAAAAGGCGCGAGCTACACCTTC. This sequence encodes CASSLAEGKGASYTF. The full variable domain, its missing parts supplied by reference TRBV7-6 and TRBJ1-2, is GAGVSQSPRYKVTKRGQDVALRCDPISGHVSLYWYRQALGQGPEFLTYFNYEAQQDKSGLPNDRFSAERPEGSISTLTIQRTEQRDSAMYRCASSLAEGKGASYTFGSGTRLTVV.

CDR3 DNA: TGCGCCAGCAGCTTGGATATCGGCACGGCGAACACTGAAGCTTTCTTT. This sequence encodes CASSLDIGTANTEAFF. This chain connects TRBV5-1 to TRBJ1-1; D gene unclear. CDR1 and CDR2 (germline): SGHRS, YFSETQ. The V and J ends lost 0 bases and 1 base respectively, with 13 bases between them. This CDR3 contains 16 residues.